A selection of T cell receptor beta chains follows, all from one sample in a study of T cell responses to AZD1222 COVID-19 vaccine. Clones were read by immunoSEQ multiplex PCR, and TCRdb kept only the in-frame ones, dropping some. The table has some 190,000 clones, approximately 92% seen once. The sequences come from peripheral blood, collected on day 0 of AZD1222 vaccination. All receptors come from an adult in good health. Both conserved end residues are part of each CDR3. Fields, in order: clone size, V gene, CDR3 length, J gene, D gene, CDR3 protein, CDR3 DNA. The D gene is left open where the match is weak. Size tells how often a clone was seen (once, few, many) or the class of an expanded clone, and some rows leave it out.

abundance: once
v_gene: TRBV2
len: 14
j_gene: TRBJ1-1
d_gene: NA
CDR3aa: CASSKTEGDTEAFF
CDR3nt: TGTGCCAGCAGTAAGACCGAGGGTGACACTGAAGCTTTCTTT

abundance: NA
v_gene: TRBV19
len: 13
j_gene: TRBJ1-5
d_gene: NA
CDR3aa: CASKQGWNQPQHF
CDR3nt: TGTGCCAGTAAGCAGGGTTGGAATCAGCCCCAGCATTTT

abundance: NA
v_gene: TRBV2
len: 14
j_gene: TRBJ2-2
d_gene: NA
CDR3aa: CASSTGGYTGELFF
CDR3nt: TGTGCCAGCAGTACAGGAGGTTACACCGGGGAGCTGTTTTTT

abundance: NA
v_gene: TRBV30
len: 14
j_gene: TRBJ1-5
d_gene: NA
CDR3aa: CAWSHSLSNQPQHF
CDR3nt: TGTGCCTGGAGCCATAGTCTGAGCAATCAGCCCCAGCATTTT

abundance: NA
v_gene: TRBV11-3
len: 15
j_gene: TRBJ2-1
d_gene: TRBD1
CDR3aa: CASSLGGTGGGEQFF
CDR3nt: TGTGCCAGCAGCTTAGGAGGGACAGGGGGCGGTGAGCAGTTCTTC

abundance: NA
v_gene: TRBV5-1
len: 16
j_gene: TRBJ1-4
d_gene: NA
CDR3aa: CASSLLGRADNEKLFF
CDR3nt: TGCGCCAGCAGTCTTCTAGGACGGGCGGATAATGAAAAACTGTTTTTT

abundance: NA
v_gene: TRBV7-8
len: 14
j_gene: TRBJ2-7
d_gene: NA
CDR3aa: CASSPHQGGGEQYF
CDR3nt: TGTGCCAGCAGCCCCCACCAAGGGGGAGGCGAGCAGTACTTC

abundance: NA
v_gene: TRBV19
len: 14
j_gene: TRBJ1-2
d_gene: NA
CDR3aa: CASRRQQGNYGYTF
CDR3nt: TGTGCCAGTCGTCGCCAGCAGGGAAACTATGGCTACACCTTC

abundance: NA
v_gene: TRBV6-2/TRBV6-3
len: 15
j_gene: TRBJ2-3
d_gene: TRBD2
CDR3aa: CASSPRTRLTDTQYF
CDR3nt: TGTGCCAGCAGTCCGAGGACTAGGCTCACAGATACGCAGTATTTT

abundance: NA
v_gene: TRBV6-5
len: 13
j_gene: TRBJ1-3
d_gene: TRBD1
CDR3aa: CASSQTRGNTIYF
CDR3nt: TGTGCCAGCAGCCAGACCAGGGGGAACACCATATATTTT

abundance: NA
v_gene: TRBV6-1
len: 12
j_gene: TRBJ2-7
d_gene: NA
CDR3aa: CASSEAGAKQYF
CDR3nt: TGTGCCAGCAGTGAAGCCGGGGCGAAGCAGTACTTC

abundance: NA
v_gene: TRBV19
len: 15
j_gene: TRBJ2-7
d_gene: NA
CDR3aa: CASSMTDSRSYEQYF
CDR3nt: TGTGCCAGTAGTATGACGGACAGCCGATCCTACGAGCAGTACTTC

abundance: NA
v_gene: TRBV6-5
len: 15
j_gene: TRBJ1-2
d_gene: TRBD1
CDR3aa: CASSPYAGTGNGYTF
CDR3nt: TGTGCCAGCAGTCCCTACGCCGGGACAGGGAATGGCTACACCTTC

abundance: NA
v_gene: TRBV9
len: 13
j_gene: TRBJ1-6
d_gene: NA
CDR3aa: CASSLSGSSPLHF
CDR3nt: TGTGCCAGCAGCTTGAGTGGGAGTTCACCCCTCCACTTT

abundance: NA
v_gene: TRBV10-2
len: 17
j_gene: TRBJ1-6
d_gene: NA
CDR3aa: CASSESGRGVNNSPLHF
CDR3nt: TGCGCCAGCAGTGAGTCGGGGAGGGGAGTTAATAATTCACCCCTCCACTTT

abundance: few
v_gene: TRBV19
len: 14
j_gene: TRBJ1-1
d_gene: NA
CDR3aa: CASSTRTLNTEAFF
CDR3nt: TGTGCCAGTAGTACCCGGACATTGAACACTGAAGCTTTCTTT

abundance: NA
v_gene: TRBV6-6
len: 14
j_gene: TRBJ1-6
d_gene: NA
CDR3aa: CASSPPEVGAPLHF
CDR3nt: TGTGCCAGCAGCCCACCCGAAGTAGGGGCACCCCTCCACTTT

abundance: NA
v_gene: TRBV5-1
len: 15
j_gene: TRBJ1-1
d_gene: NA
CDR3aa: CASSALQPGQSEAFF
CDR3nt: TGCGCCAGCAGCGCCTTACAACCGGGACAATCTGAAGCTTTCTTT

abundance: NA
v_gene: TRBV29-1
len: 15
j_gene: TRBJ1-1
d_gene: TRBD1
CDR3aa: CSVIRDRGSHTEAFF
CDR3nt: TGCAGCGTCATCCGGGACAGGGGATCCCACACTGAAGCTTTCTTT

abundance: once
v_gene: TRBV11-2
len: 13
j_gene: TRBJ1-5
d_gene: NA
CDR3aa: CASSLASNQPQHF
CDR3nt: TGTGCCAGCAGCTTAGCCAGTAATCAGCCCCAGCATTTT

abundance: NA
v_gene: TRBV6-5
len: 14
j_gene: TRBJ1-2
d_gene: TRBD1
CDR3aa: CAGWGGQGGNGYTF
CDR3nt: TGTGCCGGCTGGGGAGGACAGGGGGGGAATGGCTACACCTTC

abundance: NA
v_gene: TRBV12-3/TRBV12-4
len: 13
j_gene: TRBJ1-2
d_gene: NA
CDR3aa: CASSLNWVDGYTF
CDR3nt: TGTGCCAGCAGTTTAAACTGGGTCGATGGCTACACCTTC

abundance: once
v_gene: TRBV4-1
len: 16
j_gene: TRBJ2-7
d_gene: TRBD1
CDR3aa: CASSQGLDRGQSEQYF
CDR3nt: TGCGCCAGCAGCCAAGGCTTGGACAGGGGGCAGAGCGAGCAGTACTTC

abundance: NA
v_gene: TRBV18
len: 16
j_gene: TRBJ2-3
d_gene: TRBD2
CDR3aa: CASSSQLAGGTDTQYF
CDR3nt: TGTGCCAGCTCTTCCCAACTAGCGGGGGGCACAGATACGCAGTATTTT

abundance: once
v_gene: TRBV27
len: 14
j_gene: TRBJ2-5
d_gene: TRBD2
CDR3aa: CATSSGGARETQYF
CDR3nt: TGTGCCACCTCAAGCGGGGGGGCTCGAGAGACCCAGTACTTC

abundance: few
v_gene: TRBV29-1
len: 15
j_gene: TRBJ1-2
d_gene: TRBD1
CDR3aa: CSVESLGQGGYGYTF
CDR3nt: TGCAGCGTTGAAAGCCTCGGACAGGGCGGCTATGGCTACACCTTC

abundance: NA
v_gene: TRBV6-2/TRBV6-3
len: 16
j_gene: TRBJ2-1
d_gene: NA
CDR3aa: CASSYPTGRSYNEQFF
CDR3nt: TGTGCCAGCAGTTACCCGACGGGTCGATCCTACAATGAGCAGTTCTTC

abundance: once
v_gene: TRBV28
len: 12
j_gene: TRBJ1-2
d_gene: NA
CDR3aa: CASSFPSRGYTF
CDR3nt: TGTGCCAGCAGTTTCCCTTCTCGGGGCTACACCTTC

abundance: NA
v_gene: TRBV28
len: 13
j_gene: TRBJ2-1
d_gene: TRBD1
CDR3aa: CASSPWTGNEQFF
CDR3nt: TGTGCCAGCAGCCCCTGGACAGGGAATGAGCAGTTCTTC

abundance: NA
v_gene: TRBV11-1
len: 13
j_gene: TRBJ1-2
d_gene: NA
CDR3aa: CASSFPQGYGYTF
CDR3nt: TGTGCCAGCAGCTTTCCACAGGGCTATGGCTACACCTTC

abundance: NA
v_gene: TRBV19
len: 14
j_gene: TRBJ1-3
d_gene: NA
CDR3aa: CASSPGTPGDTIYF
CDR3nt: TGTGCCAGTAGTCCCGGGACTCCCGGGGACACCATATATTTT

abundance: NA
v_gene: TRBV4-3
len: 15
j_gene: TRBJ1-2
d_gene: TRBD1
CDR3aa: CASSQEPTGITGYTF
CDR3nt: TGCGCCAGCAGCCAAGAGCCGACAGGGATCACTGGCTACACCTTC

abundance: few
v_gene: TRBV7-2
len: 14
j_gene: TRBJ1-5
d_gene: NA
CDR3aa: CASSLVRDGQPQHF
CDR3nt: TGTGCCAGCAGCTTAGTTCGGGATGGTCAGCCCCAGCATTTT

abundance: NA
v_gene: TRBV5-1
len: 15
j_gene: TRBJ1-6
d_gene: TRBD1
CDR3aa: CASSDQGADNSPLHF
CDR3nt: TGCGCCAGCAGCGATCAGGGGGCAGATAATTCACCCCTCCACTTT

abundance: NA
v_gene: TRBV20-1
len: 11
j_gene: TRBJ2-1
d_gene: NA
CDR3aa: CSARGRDEQFF
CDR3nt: TGCAGTGCTAGAGGGCGTGATGAGCAGTTCTTC

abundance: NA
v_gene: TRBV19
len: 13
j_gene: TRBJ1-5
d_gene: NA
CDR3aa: CASSPLPSQPQHF
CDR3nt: TGTGCCAGTAGTCCCCTCCCCAGTCAGCCCCAGCATTTT

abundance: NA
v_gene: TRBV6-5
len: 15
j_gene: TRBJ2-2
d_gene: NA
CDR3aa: CASSYEGVTGGELFF
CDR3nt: TGTGCCAGCAGTTACGAAGGGGTTACAGGCGGGGAGCTGTTTTTT